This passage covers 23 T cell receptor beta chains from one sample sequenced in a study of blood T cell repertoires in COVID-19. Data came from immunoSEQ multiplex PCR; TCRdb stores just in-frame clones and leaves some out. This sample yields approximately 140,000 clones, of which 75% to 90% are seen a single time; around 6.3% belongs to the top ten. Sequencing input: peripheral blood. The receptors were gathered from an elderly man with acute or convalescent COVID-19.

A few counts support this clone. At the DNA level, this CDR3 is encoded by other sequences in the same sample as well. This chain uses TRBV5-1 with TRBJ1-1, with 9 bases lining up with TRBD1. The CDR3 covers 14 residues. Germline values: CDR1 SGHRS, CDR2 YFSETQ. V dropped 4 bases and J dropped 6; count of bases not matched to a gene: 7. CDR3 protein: CASSLGQGASEAFF. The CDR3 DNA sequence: TGCGCCAGCAGCCTGGGACAGGGAGCGTCTGAAGCTTTCTTT.

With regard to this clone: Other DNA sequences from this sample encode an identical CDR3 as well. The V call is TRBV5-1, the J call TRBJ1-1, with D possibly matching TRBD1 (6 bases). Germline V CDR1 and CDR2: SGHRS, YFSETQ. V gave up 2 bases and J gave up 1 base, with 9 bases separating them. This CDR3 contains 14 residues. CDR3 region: CASSLQGRNTEAFF. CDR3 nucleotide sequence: TGCGCCAGCAGCTTACAGGGTCGGAACACTGAAGCTTTCTTT.

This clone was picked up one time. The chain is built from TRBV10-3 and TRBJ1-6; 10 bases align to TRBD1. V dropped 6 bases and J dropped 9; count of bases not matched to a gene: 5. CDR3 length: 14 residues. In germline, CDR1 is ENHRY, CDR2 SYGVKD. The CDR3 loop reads CAISGQGEGSPLHF. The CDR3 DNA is TGTGCCATCAGCGGACAGGGGGAAGGTTCACCCCTCCACTTT.

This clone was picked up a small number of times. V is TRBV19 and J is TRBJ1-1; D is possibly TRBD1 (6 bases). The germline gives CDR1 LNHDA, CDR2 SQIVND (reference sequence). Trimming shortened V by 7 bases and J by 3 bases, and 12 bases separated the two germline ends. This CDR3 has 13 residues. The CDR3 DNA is TGTGCCAGTACCAACGACAGGTACACTGAAGCTTTCTTT. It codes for CASTNDRYTEAFF.

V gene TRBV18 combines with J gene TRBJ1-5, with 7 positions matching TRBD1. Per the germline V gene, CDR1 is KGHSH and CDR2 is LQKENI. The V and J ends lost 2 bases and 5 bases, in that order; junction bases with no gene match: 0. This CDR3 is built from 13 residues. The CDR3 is CASSPDRDQPQHF. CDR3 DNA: TGTGCCAGCTCACCAGACAGGGATCAGCCCCAGCATTTT.

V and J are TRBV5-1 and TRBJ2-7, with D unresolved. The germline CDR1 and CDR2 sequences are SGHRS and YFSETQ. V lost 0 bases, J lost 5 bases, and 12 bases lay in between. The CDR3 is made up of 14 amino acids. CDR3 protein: CASSLAWADDEQYF. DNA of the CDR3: TGCGCCAGCAGCTTGGCCTGGGCAGATGACGAGCAGTACTTC. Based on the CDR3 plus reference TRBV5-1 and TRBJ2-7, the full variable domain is KAGVTQTPRYLIKTRGQQVTLSCSPISGHRSVSWYQQTPGQGLQFLFEYFSETQRNKGNFPGRFSGRQFSNSRSEMNVSTLELGDSALYLCASSLAWADDEQYFGPGTRLTVT.

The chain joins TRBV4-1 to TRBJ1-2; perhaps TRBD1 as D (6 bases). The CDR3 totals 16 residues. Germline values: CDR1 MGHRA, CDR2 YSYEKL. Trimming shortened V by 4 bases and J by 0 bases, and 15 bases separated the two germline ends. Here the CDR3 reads CASSRGQRQANYGYTF. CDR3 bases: TGCGCCAGCAGCCGTGGACAGAGACAAGCTAACTATGGCTACACCTTC.

The CDR3 sequence: CASSPQGVGLRSQYF. The CDR3 region has the DNA TGTGCCAGCAGTCCACAGGGGGTCGGCCTCAGGTCGCAGTATTTT. V is TRBV6-2 or TRBV6-3 and J is TRBJ2-3; 8 nucleotides match TRBD1. CDR3 length: 15 amino acids. The ends lost 5 bases at V and 10 bases at J; junction bases unmatched: 14. CDR1 is MNHEY, CDR2 SVGEGT, per germline.

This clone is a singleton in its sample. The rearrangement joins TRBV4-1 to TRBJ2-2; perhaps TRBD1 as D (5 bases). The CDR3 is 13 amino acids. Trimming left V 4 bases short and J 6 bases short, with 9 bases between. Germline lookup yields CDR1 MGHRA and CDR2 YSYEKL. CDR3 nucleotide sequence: TGCGCCAGCAGCCGACTGGGGCCCGGGGAGCTGTTTTTT. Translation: CASSRLGPGELFF.

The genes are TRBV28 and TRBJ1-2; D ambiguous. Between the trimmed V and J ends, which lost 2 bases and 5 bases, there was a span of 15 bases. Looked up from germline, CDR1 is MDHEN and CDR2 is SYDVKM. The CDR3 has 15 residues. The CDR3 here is CASSLSLSLGYGYTF. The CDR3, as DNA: TGTGCCAGCAGTTTAAGCTTATCCCTCGGGTATGGCTACACCTTC.

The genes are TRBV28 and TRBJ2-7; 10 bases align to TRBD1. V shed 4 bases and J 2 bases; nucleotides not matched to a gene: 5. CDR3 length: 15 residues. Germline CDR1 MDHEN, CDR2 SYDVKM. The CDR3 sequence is CASSSPGTGAYEQYF. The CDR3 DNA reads TGTGCCAGCAGTTCCCCCGGGACAGGGGCCTACGAGCAGTACTTC.

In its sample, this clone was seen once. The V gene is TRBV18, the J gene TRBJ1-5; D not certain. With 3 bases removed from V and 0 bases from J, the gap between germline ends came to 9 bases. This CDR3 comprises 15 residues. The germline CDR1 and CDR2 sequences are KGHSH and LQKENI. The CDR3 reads CASSPQANSNQPQHF. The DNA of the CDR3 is TGTGCCAGCTCACCGCAGGCAAATAGCAATCAGCCCCAGCATTTT.

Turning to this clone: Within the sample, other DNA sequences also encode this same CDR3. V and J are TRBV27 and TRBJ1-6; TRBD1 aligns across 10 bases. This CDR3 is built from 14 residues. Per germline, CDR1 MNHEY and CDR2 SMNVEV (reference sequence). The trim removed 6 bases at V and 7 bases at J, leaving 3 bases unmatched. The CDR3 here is CASSTGQGNSPLHF. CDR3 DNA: TGTGCCAGCAGCACGGGACAGGGGAATTCACCCCTCCACTTT.

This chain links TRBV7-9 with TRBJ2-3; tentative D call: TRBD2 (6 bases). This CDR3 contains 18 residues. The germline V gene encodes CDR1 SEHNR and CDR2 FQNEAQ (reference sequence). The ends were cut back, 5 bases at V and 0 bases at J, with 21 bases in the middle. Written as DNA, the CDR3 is TGTGCCAGCAGCGCAAACATGGGACGAACTAGCAGCACAGATACGCAGTATTTT. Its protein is CASSANMGRTSSTDTQYF.

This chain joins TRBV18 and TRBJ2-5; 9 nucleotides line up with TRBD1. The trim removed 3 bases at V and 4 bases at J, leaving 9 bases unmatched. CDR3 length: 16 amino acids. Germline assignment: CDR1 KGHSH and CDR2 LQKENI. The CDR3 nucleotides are TGTGCCAGCTCACCCCCACAGGGGGCAGTGGGAGAGACCCAGTACTTC. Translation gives CASSPPQGAVGETQYF.

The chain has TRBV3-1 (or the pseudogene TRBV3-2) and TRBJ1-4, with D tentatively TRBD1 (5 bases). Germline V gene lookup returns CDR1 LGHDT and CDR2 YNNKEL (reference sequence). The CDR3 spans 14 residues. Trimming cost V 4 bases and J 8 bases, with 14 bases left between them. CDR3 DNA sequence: TGTGCCAGCAGCCTCGGGGGTGGCTTGGAAAAACTGTTTTTT. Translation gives CASSLGGGLEKLFF.

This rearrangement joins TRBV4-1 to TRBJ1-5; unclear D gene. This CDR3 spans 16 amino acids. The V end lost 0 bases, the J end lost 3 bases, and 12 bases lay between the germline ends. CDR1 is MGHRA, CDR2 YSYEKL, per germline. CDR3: CASSQEGTVPNQPQHF. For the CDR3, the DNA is TGCGCCAGCAGCCAAGAAGGAACAGTACCCAATCAGCCCCAGCATTTT.

CDR3 nucleotide sequence: TGTGCCAGCAGTGGACGGACAATACAACCCGGAACACCCCTCCACTTT. Translation gives CASSGRTIQPGTPLHF. The gene calls are TRBV6-1 and TRBJ1-6; maybe TRBD1 (5 bases). Trimming took 4 bases from V and 11 from J, leaving 21 bases between them. The CDR3 covers 16 residues. In germline, CDR1 is MNHNS, CDR2 SASEGT.

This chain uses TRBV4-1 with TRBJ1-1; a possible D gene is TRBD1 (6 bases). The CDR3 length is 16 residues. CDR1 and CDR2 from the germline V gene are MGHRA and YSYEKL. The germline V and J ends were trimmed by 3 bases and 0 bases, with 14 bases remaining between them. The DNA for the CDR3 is TGCGCCAGCAGCCAGGGTCAGGGGCGTTTGAACACTGAAGCTTTCTTT. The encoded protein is CASSQGQGRLNTEAFF.

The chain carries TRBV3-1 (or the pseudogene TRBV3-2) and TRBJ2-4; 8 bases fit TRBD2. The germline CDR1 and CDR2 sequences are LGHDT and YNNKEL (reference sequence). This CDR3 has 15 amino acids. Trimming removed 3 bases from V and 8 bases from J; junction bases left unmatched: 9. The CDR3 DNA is TGTGCCAGCAGCCAGAGTCCGGGAGGGCCATACATTCAGTACTTC. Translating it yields CASSQSPGGPYIQYF.

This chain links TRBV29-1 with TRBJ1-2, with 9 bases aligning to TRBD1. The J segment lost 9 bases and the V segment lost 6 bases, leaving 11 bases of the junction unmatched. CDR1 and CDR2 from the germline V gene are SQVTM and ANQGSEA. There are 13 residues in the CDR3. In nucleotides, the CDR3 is TGCAGCGTACAAATCGGACAGGGGTTAAGCTACACCTTC. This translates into CSVQIGQGLSYTF.

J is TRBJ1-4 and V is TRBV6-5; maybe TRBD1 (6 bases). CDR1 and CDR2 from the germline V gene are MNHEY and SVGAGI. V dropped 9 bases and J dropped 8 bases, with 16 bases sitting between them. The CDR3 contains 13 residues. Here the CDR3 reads CASTPTGGEKLFF. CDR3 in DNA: TGTGCCAGTACTCCGACAGGAGGAGAAAAACTGTTTTTT.

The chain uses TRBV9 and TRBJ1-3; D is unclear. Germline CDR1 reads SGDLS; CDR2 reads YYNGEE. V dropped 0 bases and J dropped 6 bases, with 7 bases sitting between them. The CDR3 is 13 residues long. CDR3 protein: CASSVDNLNTIYF. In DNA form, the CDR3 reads TGTGCCAGCAGCGTAGATAATTTAAACACCATATATTTT.